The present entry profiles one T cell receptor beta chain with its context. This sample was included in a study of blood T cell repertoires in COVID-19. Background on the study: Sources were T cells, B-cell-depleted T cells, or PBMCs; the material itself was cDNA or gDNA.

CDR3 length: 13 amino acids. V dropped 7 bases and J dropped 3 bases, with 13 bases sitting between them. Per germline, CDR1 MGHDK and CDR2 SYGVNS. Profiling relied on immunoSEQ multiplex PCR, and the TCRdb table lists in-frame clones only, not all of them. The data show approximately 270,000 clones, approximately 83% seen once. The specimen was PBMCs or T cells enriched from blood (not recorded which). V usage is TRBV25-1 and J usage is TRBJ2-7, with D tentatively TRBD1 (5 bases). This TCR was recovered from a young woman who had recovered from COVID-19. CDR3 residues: CASTPTASYEQYF. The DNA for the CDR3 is TGTGCCAGCACCCCGACAGCAAGCTACGAGCAGTACTTC.